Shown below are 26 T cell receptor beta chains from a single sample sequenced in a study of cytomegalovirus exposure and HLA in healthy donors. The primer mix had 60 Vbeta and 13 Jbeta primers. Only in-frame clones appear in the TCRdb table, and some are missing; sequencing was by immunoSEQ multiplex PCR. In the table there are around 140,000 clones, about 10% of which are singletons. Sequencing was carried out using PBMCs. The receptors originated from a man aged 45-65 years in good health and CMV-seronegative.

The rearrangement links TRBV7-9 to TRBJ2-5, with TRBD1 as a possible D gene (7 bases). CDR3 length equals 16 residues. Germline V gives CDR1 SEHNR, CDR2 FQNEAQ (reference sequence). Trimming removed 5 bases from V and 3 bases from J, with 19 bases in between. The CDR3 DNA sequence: TGTGCCAGCAGCAGTGGGGCAGGGGGGCGGAAAGAGACCCAGTACTTC. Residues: CASSSGAGGRKETQYF.

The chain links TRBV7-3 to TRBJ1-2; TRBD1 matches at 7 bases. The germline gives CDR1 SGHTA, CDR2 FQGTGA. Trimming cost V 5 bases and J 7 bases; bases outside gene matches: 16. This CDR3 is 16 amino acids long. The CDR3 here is CASSPIAGTVGAGYTF. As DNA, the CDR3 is TGTGCCAGCAGCCCGATCGCCGGGACAGTGGGAGCTGGCTACACCTTC.

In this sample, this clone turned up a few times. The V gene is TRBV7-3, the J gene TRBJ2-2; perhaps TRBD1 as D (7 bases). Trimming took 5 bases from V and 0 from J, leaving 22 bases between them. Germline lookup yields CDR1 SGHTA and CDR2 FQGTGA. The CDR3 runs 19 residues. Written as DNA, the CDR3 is TGTGCCAGCAGCCCCGTGGCAGGGGGATGGGGGGCGAACACCGGGGAGCTGTTTTTT. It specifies CASSPVAGGWGANTGELFF.

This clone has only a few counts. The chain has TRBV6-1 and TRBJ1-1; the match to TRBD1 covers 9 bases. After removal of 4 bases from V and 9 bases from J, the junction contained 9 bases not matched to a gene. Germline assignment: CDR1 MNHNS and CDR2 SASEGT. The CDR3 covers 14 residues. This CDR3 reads CASSVRGQGIKAFF. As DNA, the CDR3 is TGTGCCAGCAGTGTTAGGGGACAGGGAATAAAAGCTTTCTTT.

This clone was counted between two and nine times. The CDR3 is CASSLLPRPGNTIYF. As DNA, the CDR3 is TGTGCCAGCAGTTTATTACCGAGGCCTGGAAACACCATATATTTT. The V and J genes are TRBV28 and TRBJ1-3; D unclear. V lost 1 base to trimming and J lost 2 bases, with 9 bases between them. CDR1 MDHEN and CDR2 SYDVKM come from the germline V gene. CDR3 length: 15 residues.

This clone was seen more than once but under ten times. The CDR3, as DNA: TGTGCCAGCAGCCATTTGACAGGGTCCTACGAGCAGTACTTC. Translated, it gives CASSHLTGSYEQYF. J is TRBJ2-7 and V is TRBV6-1; TRBD1 matches at 7 bases. The CDR3 has 14 amino acids. Germline V gene sequence: CDR1 MNHNS, CDR2 SASEGT. Trimming removed 6 bases from V and 1 base from J; junction bases left unmatched: 6.

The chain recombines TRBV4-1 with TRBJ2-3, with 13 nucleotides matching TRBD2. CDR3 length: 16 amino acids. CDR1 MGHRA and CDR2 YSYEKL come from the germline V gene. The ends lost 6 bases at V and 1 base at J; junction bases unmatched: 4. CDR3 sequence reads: CASRFTSGGGTDTQYF. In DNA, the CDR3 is TGCGCCAGCAGGTTTACTAGCGGGGGGGGCACAGATACGCAGTATTTT.

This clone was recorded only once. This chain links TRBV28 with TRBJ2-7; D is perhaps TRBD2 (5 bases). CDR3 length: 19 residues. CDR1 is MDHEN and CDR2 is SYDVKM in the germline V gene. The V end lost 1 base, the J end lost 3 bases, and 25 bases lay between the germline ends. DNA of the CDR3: TGTGCCAGCAGTTTATACGGCCGTTTCGGGGAGACGGAAGACTACGAGCAGTACTTC. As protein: CASSLYGRFGETEDYEQYF.

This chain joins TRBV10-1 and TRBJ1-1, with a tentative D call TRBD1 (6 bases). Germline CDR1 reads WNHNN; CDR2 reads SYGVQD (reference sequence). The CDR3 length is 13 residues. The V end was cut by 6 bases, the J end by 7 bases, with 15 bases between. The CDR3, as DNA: TGCGCCAGCAGGGACAGCTCGGGACGTGAAGCTTTCTTT. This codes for CASRDSSGREAFF.

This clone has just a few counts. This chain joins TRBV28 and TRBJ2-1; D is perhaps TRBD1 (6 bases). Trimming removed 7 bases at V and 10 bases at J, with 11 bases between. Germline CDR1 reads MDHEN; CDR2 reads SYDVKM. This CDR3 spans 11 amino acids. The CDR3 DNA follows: TGTGCCAGCACTTCCGGGACAGAGCAGTTCTTC. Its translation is CASTSGTEQFF.

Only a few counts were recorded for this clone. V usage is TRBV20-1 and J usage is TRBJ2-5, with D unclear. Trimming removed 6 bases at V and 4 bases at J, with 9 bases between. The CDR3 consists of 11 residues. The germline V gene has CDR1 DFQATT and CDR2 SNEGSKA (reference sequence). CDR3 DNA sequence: TGCAGTGCAGCCCTTCTAGAGACCCAGTACTTC. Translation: CSAALLETQYF.

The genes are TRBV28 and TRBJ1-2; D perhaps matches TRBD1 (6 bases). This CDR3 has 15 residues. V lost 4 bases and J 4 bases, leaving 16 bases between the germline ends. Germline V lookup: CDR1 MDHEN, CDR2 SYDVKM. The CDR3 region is CASSSPGPRGYGYTF. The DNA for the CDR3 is TGTGCCAGCAGTTCTCCCGGGCCCAGGGGCTATGGCTACACCTTC.

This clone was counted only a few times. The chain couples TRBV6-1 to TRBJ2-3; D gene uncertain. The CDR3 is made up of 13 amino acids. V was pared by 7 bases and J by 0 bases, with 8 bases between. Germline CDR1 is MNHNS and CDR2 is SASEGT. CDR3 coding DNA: TGTGCCAGCAACGGAGCTAGCACAGATACGCAGTATTTT. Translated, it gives CASNGASTDTQYF.

In DNA form, the CDR3 reads TGTGCCAGCAGTTACTATGGGGACAGGGACCAAAACATTCAGTACTTC. This codes for CASSYYGDRDQNIQYF. V gene TRBV6-5 combines with J gene TRBJ2-4, with 9 bases lining up with TRBD1. The CDR3 length is 16 residues. Germline values: CDR1 MNHEY, CDR2 SVGAGI. Trimming removed 1 base from V and 5 bases from J; junction bases left unmatched: 6.

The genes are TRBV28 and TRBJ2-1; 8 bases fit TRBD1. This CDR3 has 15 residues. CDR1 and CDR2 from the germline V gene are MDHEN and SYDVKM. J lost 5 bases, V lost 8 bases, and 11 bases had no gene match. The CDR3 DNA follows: TGTGCCAGCTGTACAGGGGGTCAGGTAGACAATGAGCAGTTCTTC. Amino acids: CASCTGGQVDNEQFF.

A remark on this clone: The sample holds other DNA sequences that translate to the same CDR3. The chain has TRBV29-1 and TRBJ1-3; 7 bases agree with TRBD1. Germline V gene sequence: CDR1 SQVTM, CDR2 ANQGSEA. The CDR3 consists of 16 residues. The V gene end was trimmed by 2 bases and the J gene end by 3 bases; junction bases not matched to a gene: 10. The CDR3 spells CSVESLRGRDGNTIYF. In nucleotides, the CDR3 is TGCAGCGTTGAAAGCCTAAGGGGGCGCGATGGAAACACCATATATTTT.

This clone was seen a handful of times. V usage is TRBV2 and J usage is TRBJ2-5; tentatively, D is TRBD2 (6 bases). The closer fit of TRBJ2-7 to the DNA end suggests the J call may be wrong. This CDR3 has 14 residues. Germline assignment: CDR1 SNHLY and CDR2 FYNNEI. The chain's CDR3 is CASSARRDSYEQYF. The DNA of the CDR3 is TGTGCCAGCAGTGCTAGGCGGGACTCCTACGAGCAGTACTTC.

The CDR3 sequence: CASSQEGVGDQPQHF. CDR3 coding DNA: TGCGCCAGCAGCCAAGAGGGCGTGGGAGATCAGCCCCAGCATTTT. The V call is TRBV4-1, the J call TRBJ1-5; D not resolved. Between the trimmed V and J ends, which lost 0 bases and 5 bases, there was a span of 11 bases. Germline values: CDR1 MGHRA, CDR2 YSYEKL. The CDR3 is 15 amino acids.

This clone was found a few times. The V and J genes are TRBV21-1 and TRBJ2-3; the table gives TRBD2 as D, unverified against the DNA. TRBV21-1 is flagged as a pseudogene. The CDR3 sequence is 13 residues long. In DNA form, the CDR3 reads TGTGCCAGCAGCAAAGTCTCTCTTCATACGCAGTATTTT. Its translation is CASSKVSLHTQYF.

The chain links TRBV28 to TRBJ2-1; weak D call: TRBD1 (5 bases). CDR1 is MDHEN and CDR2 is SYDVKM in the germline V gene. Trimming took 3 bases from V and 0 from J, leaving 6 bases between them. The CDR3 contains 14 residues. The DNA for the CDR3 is TGTGCCAGCAGTTTTAGGGGCTCCTACAATGAGCAGTTCTTC. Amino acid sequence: CASSFRGSYNEQFF. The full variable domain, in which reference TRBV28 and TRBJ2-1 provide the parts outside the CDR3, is DVKVTQSSRYLVKRTGEKVFLECVQDMDHENMFWYRQDPGLGLRLIYFSYDVKMKEKGDIPEGYSVSREKKERFSLILESASTNQTSMYLCASSFRGSYNEQFFGPGTRLTVL.

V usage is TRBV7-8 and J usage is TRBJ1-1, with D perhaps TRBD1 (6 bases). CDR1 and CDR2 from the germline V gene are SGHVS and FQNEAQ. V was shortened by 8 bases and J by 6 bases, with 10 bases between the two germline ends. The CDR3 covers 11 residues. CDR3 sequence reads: CASLTGPEAFF. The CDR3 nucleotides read TGTGCCAGCCTAACAGGGCCTGAAGCTTTCTTT.

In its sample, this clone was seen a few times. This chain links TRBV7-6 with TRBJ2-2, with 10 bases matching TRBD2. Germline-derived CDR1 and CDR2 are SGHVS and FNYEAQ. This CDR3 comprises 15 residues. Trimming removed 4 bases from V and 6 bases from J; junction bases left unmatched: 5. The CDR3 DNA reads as TGTGCCAGCAGCTCCGGACTAGCGGCGGCCGGGGAGCTGTTTTTT. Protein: CASSSGLAAAGELFF.

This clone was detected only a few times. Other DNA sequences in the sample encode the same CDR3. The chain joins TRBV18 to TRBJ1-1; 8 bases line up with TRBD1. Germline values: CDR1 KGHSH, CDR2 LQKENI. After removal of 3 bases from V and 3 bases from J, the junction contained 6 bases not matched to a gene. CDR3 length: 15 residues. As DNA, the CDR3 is TGTGCCAGCTCACCTACAGGGGGAGCTGACACTGAAGCTTTCTTT. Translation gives CASSPTGGADTEAFF.

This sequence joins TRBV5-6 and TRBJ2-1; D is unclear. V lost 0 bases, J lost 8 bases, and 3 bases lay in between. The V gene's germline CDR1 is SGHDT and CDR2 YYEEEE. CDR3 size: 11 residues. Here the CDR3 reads CASSLVDEQFF. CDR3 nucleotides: TGTGCCAGCAGCTTGGTCGATGAGCAGTTCTTC.

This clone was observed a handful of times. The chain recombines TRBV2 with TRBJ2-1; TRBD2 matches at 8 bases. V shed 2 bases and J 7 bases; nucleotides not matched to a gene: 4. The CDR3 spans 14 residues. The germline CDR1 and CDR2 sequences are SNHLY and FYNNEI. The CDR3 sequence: CASSETREGNEQFF. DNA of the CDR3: TGTGCCAGCAGTGAAACCCGGGAGGGAAATGAGCAGTTCTTC. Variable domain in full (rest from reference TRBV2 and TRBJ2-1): EPEVTQTPSHQVTQMGQEVILRCVPISNHLYFYWYRQILGQKVEFLVSFYNNEISEKSEIFDDQFSVERPDGSNFTLKIRSTKLEDSAMYFCASSETREGNEQFFGPGTRLTVL.

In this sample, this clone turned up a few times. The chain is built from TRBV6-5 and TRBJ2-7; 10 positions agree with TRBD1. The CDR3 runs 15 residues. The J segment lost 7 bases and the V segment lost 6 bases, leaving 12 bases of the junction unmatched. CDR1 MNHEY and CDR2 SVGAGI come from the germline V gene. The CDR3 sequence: CASSYTPDRGAEQYF. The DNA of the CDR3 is TGTGCCAGCAGCTACACCCCGGACAGGGGGGCTGAGCAGTACTTC.